The 23 T cell receptor beta chains in this list originate from one sample, sequenced in a study of blood T cell repertoires in COVID-19. Data came from immunoSEQ multiplex PCR; TCRdb stores just in-frame clones and leaves some out. The sample yields fewer than 200,000 clones, about 78% seen once. The sample comprised PBMCs or T cells enriched from blood (not recorded which). Receptors were obtained from a woman aged 45 to 65 who had recovered from COVID-19.

The DNA of the CDR3 is TGCGCCAGCAGTCACGGGACTAGCGGGAGTTTCGGCAATGAGCAGTTCTTC. Translating it yields CASSHGTSGSFGNEQFF. The chain joins TRBV23-1 to TRBJ2-1; 14 nucleotides align to TRBD2. TRBV23-1 carries the ORF label, with uncertain function. V shed 3 bases and J 6 bases; nucleotides not matched to a gene: 7. The CDR3 runs 17 residues.

The rearrangement links TRBV5-5 to TRBJ1-1, with D possibly matching TRBD1 (5 bases). This CDR3 contains 13 residues. V was clipped by 5 bases and J by 1 base, with 9 bases between them. Germline loops: CDR1 SGHKS, CDR2 YYEKEE (reference sequence). This CDR3 is CASSLQGNTEAFF. For the CDR3, the DNA is TGTGCCAGCAGTCTTCAGGGGAACACTGAAGCTTTCTTT.

This chain uses TRBV6-4 with TRBJ1-1; possible D gene TRBD1, 5 bases. The V end lost 2 bases, the J end lost 5 bases, and 9 bases lay between the germline ends. Germline loops: CDR1 MRHNA, CDR2 SNTAGT. The CDR3 has 13 amino acids. In DNA form, the CDR3 reads TGTGCCAGCAGTGACCGAGGACAAACTGAAGCTTTCTTT. It yields the protein CASSDRGQTEAFF.

Many counts were recorded for this clone. The chain uses TRBV7-3 and TRBJ2-2; D may be TRBD1 (5 bases). Germline assignment: CDR1 SGHTA and CDR2 FQGTGA. This CDR3 contains 15 residues. The V end lost 5 bases, the J end lost 4 bases, and 14 bases lay between the germline ends. CDR3 residues: CASSVNGHSTGELFF. CDR3 nucleotide sequence: TGTGCCAGCAGCGTTAACGGACACTCCACCGGGGAGCTGTTTTTT.

V is TRBV4-2 and J is TRBJ2-1, with D possibly matching TRBD1 (5 bases). Trimming removed 1 base from V and 4 bases from J, with 23 bases in between. Per germline, CDR1 LGHNA and CDR2 YNFKEQ. The CDR3 is 19 amino acids. The CDR3 region has the DNA TGTGCCAGCAGCCAAGTCCCTCTCGAGTTGGGAAGGGGATACAATGAGCAGTTCTTC. Protein sequence: CASSQVPLELGRGYNEQFF.

As for this clone: This specimen includes other DNA sequences encoding the same CDR3. The rearrangement uses TRBV7-2 and TRBJ2-7; D might be TRBD1 (6 bases). Trimming stripped 1 base from V and 3 bases from J, with 10 bases between. Per the germline V gene, CDR1 is SGHTA and CDR2 is FQGNSA. This CDR3 spans 14 amino acids. The CDR3 DNA reads as TGTGCCAGCAGCTTAGTTCAGGGGCGCTACGAGCAGTACTTC. Its protein product is CASSLVQGRYEQYF.

The J gene is TRBJ2-3, the V gene TRBV5-1; 10 nucleotides agree with TRBD2. CDR1 SGHRS and CDR2 YFSETQ come from the germline V gene. Trimming at V came to 3 bases and at J to 3 bases, leaving 4 bases not matched to a gene. The CDR3 totals 15 residues. In nucleotides, the CDR3 is TGCGCCAGCAGCTCTAGCGGGAGTAGGACAGATACGCAGTATTTT. It is translated as CASSSSGSRTDTQYF.

The chain couples TRBV28 to TRBJ2-1; D perhaps matches TRBD2 (5 bases). Per the germline V gene, CDR1 is MDHEN and CDR2 is SYDVKM. V was pared by 5 bases and J by 0 bases, with 14 bases between. This CDR3 contains 16 residues. In DNA, the CDR3 is TGTGCCAGCAGTCCCCCCTGGGAGCCCTCCTACAATGAGCAGTTCTTC. It yields the protein CASSPPWEPSYNEQFF.

The chain links TRBV5-8 to TRBJ2-2; 7 positions match TRBD1. This CDR3 has 15 residues. CDR1 and CDR2 (germline): SGHTS, YDEGEE. J lost 8 bases, V lost 2 bases, and 9 bases had no gene match. CDR3: CASSLPNRGQGELFF. For the CDR3, the DNA is TGTGCCAGCAGCTTACCCAACAGGGGACAGGGGGAGCTGTTTTTT. Full variable domain (missing parts from reference TRBV5-8 and TRBJ2-2): EAGVTQSPTHLIKTRGQQATLRCSPISGHTSVYWYQQALGLGLQFLLWYDEGEERNRGNFPPRFSGRQFPNYSSELNVNALELEDSALYLCASSLPNRGQGELFFGEGSRLTVL.

V and J are TRBV19 and TRBJ1-5; possible D gene TRBD1, 6 bases. Deletions cut 4 bases from V and 2 bases from J, with 21 bases between. This CDR3 spans 18 amino acids. CDR1 is LNHDA and CDR2 is SQIVND in the germline V gene (reference sequence). As DNA, the CDR3 is TGTGCCAGTAGTACCTGCGGGGGGGGCAACATTTGCAATCAGCCCCAGCATTTT. Translated: CASSTCGGGNICNQPQHF.

This chain links TRBV5-6 with TRBJ1-1; 7 bases are a match to TRBD1. The V gene end was trimmed by 0 bases and the J gene end by 11 bases; junction bases not matched to a gene: 7. The V gene's germline CDR1 is SGHDT and CDR2 YYEEEE. The CDR3 is 13 amino acids. For the CDR3, the DNA is TGTGCCAGCAGCTTGGGAGGGGGCGCCTCCGCTTTCTTT. This translates into CASSLGGGASAFF. The variable domain in full, with the rest retrieved from reference TRBV5-6 and TRBJ1-1, is DAGVTQSPTHLIKTRGQQVTLRCSPKSGHDTVSWYQQALGQGPQFIFQYYEEEERQRGNFPDRFSGHQFPNYSSELNVNALLLGDSALYLCASSLGGGASAFFGQGTRLTVV.

This chain joins TRBV6-1 and TRBJ1-2; 7 bases line up with TRBD1. The CDR3 totals 16 residues. Trimming removed 3 bases from V and 2 bases from J; junction bases left unmatched: 9. From germline, CDR1 is MNHNS and CDR2 SASEGT. CDR3 in amino acids: CASSEGPAGGNYGYTF. The CDR3 coding sequence is TGTGCCAGCAGTGAGGGGCCCGCAGGGGGGAACTATGGCTACACCTTC.

V usage is TRBV27 and J usage is TRBJ2-5; 7 bases are a match to TRBD2. V dropped 2 bases and J dropped 5; count of bases not matched to a gene: 5. Germline lookup yields CDR1 MNHEY and CDR2 SMNVEV (reference sequence). This CDR3 spans 14 amino acids. CDR3 region: CASSLGVGGETQYF. The DNA of the CDR3 is TGTGCCAGCAGTTTAGGTGTCGGGGGGGAGACCCAGTACTTC.

The table lists this clone with a few counts. CDR3: CASSVVPSGNEQFF. CDR3 sequence (DNA): TGTGCCAGCAGCGTAGTACCTAGTGGCAATGAGCAGTTCTTC. The chain combines TRBV9 with TRBJ2-1; D not certain. Trimming stripped 0 bases from V and 6 bases from J, with 10 bases between. CDR3 length equals 14 residues. Germline V gene data show CDR1 as SGDLS and CDR2 as YYNGEE.

A few counts support this clone. The genes are TRBV11-2 and TRBJ1-1, with a tentative D call TRBD1 (6 bases). The CDR3 is 15 amino acids. With 5 bases removed from V and 4 bases from J, the gap between germline ends came to 17 bases. CDR1 is SGHAT and CDR2 is FQNNGV in the germline V gene. CDR3 protein: CASSLRQGHGTEAFF. The DNA of the CDR3 is TGTGCCAGCAGCCTCCGTCAGGGGCACGGCACTGAAGCTTTCTTT.

This clone was recorded only once. The CDR3, as DNA: TGCGCCAGCAGCCAGGGACTAGGGAGCCACCAAGAGACCCAGTACTTC. It encodes CASSQGLGSHQETQYF. The chain combines TRBV4-1 with TRBJ2-5; 8 nucleotides align to TRBD2. Trimming cost V 3 bases and J 0 bases; bases outside gene matches: 6. The germline V gene has CDR1 MGHRA and CDR2 YSYEKL. This CDR3 comprises 16 residues.

This chain joins TRBV14 and TRBJ1-2; D unclear. Deletions cut 3 bases from V and 2 bases from J, with 10 bases between. Germline lookup yields CDR1 SGHDN and CDR2 FVKESK. This CDR3 region has 14 residues. CDR3 loop: CASSHVSQNYGYTF. CDR3 DNA sequence: TGTGCCAGCAGCCATGTCTCTCAGAACTATGGCTACACCTTC.

The gene calls are TRBV19 and TRBJ2-7; D is possibly TRBD2 (6 bases). The CDR3 extends over 13 amino acids. Germline CDR1 LNHDA, CDR2 SQIVND (reference sequence). Trimming left V 6 bases short and J 3 bases short, with 12 bases between. CDR3 nucleotides: TGTGCCAGTAGCCCGGGAGCCCACTACGAGCAGTACTTC. Translation gives CASSPGAHYEQYF.

V usage is TRBV27 and J usage is TRBJ2-3; 13 bases align to TRBD2. The germline CDR1 and CDR2 sequences are MNHEY and SMNVEV (reference sequence). The J segment lost 3 bases and the V segment lost 5 bases, leaving 8 bases of the junction unmatched. This CDR3 comprises 17 residues. CDR3 residues: CASSPLTSGRTTDTQYF. CDR3 coding DNA: TGTGCCAGCAGTCCCCTGACTAGCGGGAGGACTACAGATACGCAGTATTTT.

The chain recombines TRBV18 with TRBJ2-7, with D perhaps matching TRBD1 (5 bases). Trimming took off 1 base at V and 4 bases at J, with 14 bases between the two ends. Germline-derived CDR1 and CDR2 are KGHSH and LQKENI. This CDR3 is 15 amino acids long. The CDR3 spells CASSPQQGSSYEQYF. In nucleotides, the CDR3 is TGTGCCAGCTCACCACAGCAGGGATCGAGTTACGAGCAGTACTTC.

J is TRBJ1-2 and V is TRBV27, with 8 bases lining up with TRBD1. The CDR3 is made up of 15 amino acids. CDR1 is MNHEY and CDR2 is SMNVEV in the germline V gene (reference sequence). V shed 5 bases and J 4 bases; nucleotides not matched to a gene: 9. The CDR3 bases are TGTGCCAGCAGTACCCAGACAGGGGCTGGCTATGGCTACACCTTC. As protein: CASSTQTGAGYGYTF.

Written as DNA, the CDR3 is TGTGCCACCAGTGATTTGGGGACATGGGGGGGTTGGACTGAAGCTTTCTTT. It yields the protein CATSDLGTWGGWTEAFF. The chain has TRBV24-1 and TRBJ1-1; possible D gene TRBD1, 6 bases. Germline V gene sequence: CDR1 KGHDR, CDR2 SFDVKD. Between the trimmed V and J ends, which lost 0 bases and 5 bases, there was a span of 18 bases. The CDR3 contains 17 residues.

Notes on this clone: The sample contains more than one DNA sequence encoding this CDR3. The chain has TRBV7-8 and TRBJ1-1; 8 nucleotides agree with TRBD1. This CDR3 spans 13 amino acids. CDR1 and CDR2 from the germline V gene are SGHVS and FQNEAQ. The J segment lost 4 bases and the V segment lost 5 bases, leaving 3 bases of the junction unmatched. CDR3 sequence: CASSLTGGTEAFF. In nucleotides, the CDR3 is TGTGCCAGCAGCCTAACAGGGGGCACTGAAGCTTTCTTT.